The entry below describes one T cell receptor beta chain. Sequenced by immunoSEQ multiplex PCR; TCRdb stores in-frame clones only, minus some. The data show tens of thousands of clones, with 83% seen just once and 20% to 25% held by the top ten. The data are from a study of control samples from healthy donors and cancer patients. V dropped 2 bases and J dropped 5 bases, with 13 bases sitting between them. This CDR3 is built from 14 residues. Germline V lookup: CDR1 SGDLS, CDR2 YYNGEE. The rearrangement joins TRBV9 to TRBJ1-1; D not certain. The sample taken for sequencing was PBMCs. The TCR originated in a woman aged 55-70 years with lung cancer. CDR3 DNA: TGTGCCAGCAGCGTTGGAGGAACGGGGACTGAAGCTTTCTTT. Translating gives CASSVGGTGTEAFF.